These 23 T cell receptor beta chains share one sample of origin, sequenced in a study of a mutant IDH1 vaccine in newly diagnosed glioma (dated by TCRdb to the early 2020s). Their specific antigens are unknown. Library preparation used the immunoSEQ multiplex PCR assay. This immuneACCESS table, as held by TCRdb, lists in-frame sequences with V and J called but not all clones. Of the missing ones, under half trace to an unresolved V gene in checked studies; the others have no known cause. The sample table records some 44,000 clones; around 83% of these occur just once. About 4.6% of the sample is taken by the ten largest. The label giving this sample's time point can be read as: week 35, safety follow-up. A 20-mer mutant IDH1 peptide at 300 micrograms in Montanide made up each vaccine dose, which was injected subcutaneously together with topical imiquimod. The specimen was PBMCs, collected from a glioma patient whose treatment included an IDH1 peptide vaccine. These receptors originate from a woman between 50 and 59 years old with glioma.

The J gene is TRBJ1-3, the V gene TRBV5-1; weak D call: TRBD1 (5 bases). Trimming removed 0 bases at V and 0 bases at J, with 10 bases between. Germline V CDR1 and CDR2: SGHRS, YFSETQ. This CDR3 is built from 16 residues. The CDR3 spells CASSLERGRSGNTIYF. In DNA, the CDR3 is TGCGCCAGCAGCTTGGAACGGGGCCGCTCTGGAAACACCATATATTTT.

The V call is TRBV15, the J call TRBJ1-3; D not certain. There are 14 residues in the CDR3. V was shortened by 8 bases and J by 4 bases, with 15 bases between the two germline ends. CDR1 is LNHNV and CDR2 is YYDKDF in the germline V gene (reference sequence). CDR3 sequence reads: CATRPELGGNTIYF. CDR3 bases: TGTGCCACCCGCCCCGAGTTGGGAGGAAACACCATATATTTT. The full variable domain, with the rest looked up from reference TRBV15 and TRBJ1-3, is DAMVIQNPRYQVTQFGKPVTLSCSQTLNHNVMYWYQQKSSQAPKLLFHYYDKDFNNEADTPDNFQSRRPNTSFCFLDIRSPGLGDTAMYLCATRPELGGNTIYFGEGSWLTVV.

V usage is TRBV5-5 and J usage is TRBJ2-7; D possibly matches TRBD1 or TRBD2 (5 bases each). The CDR3 spans 15 residues. The V gene lost 2 bases and the J gene lost 2 bases, with 14 bases spanning the gap. Looked up from germline, CDR1 is SGHKS and CDR2 is YYEKEE (reference sequence). The CDR3 region has the DNA TGTGCCAGCAGCTTTAGTGGGACCCAGACCTACGAGCAGTACTTC. Its protein product is CASSFSGTQTYEQYF.

The J gene is TRBJ1-2, the V gene TRBV30, with 11 nucleotides matching TRBD1. V shed 1 base, J shed 6 bases, and the junction held 1 base outside the gene matches. Germline assignment: CDR1 GTSNPN and CDR2 SVGIG (reference sequence). The CDR3 totals 13 residues. CDR3 nucleotides: TGTGCCTGGAGTGCGGACAGGGGGCATGGCTACACCTTC. It translates to CAWSADRGHGYTF.

V usage is TRBV6-6 and J usage is TRBJ2-7, with D perhaps matching TRBD2 (5 bases). Germline CDR1 and CDR2: MNHNY and SVGAGI (reference sequence). V shed 2 bases and J shed 7 bases, with 12 bases lying between them. CDR3 length: 13 amino acids. The CDR3 here is CASSYEGGREQYF. The DNA of the CDR3 is TGTGCCAGCAGTTACGAGGGCGGTCGTGAGCAGTACTTC.

The chain combines TRBV9 with TRBJ1-4, with D unresolved. CDR1 and CDR2 from the germline V gene are SGDLS and YYNGEE. This CDR3 comprises 17 residues. V was trimmed by 0 bases and J by 0 bases, leaving 12 bases between them. CDR3: CASSVGGRVATNEKLFF. The CDR3 DNA follows: TGTGCCAGCAGCGTAGGAGGCCGGGTTGCAACTAATGAAAAACTGTTTTTT. The whole variable domain, filled in from reference TRBV9 and TRBJ1-4, reads DSGVTQTPKHLITATGQRVTLRCSPRSGDLSVYWYQQSLDQGLQFLIQYYNGEERAKGNILERFSAQQFPDLHSELNLSSLELGDSALYFCASSVGGRVATNEKLFFGSGTQLSVL.

This chain joins TRBV2 and TRBJ1-2; D is perhaps TRBD1 (5 bases). The V gene's germline CDR1 is SNHLY and CDR2 FYNNEI. Trimming removed 0 bases at V and 6 bases at J, with 14 bases between. CDR3 length: 15 amino acids. CDR3 in amino acids: CASSEALGDPNGYTF. The CDR3 DNA is TGTGCCAGCAGTGAAGCGCTTGGGGACCCTAATGGCTACACCTTC.

The J gene is TRBJ1-2, the V gene TRBV5-6; D might be TRBD1 (6 bases). In germline, CDR1 is SGHDT, CDR2 YYEEEE. The CDR3 is 12 amino acids. V lost 4 bases and J 8 bases, leaving 12 bases between the germline ends. The CDR3 protein is CASSTGSRGYTF. The CDR3, as DNA: TGTGCCAGCAGCACAGGGTCTCGGGGCTACACCTTC.

This chain links TRBV6-5 with TRBJ2-5; 10 bases map to TRBD1. Germline-derived CDR1 and CDR2 are MNHEY and SVGAGI. The CDR3 has 15 amino acids. The junction had 8 bases not matched to a gene; V was cut back by 5 bases and J by 5 bases. The CDR3 sequence: CASSLTGTGAETQYF. CDR3 DNA: TGTGCCAGCAGTCTAACCGGGACAGGGGCGGAGACCCAGTACTTC.

V is TRBV10-3 and J is TRBJ1-1; D not resolved. The CDR3 has 14 amino acids. V was trimmed by 0 bases and J by 7 bases, leaving 12 bases between them. Germline assignment: CDR1 ENHRY and CDR2 SYGVKD. The CDR3 region is CAISESGQAGEAFF. CDR3 nucleotides: TGTGCCATCAGTGAGTCGGGTCAGGCGGGTGAAGCTTTCTTT.

In its sample, this clone was seen a few times. The chain employs TRBV7-2 and TRBJ1-2; D uncertain. The CDR3 contains 14 residues. Trimming left V 1 base short and J 7 bases short, with 13 bases between. The germline V gene encodes CDR1 SGHTA and CDR2 FQGNSA. CDR3 nucleotides: TGTGCCAGCAGCTTAGATCTGAGCACGGTTGGCTACACCTTC. It codes for CASSLDLSTVGYTF.

J is TRBJ1-5 and V is TRBV10-3; 8 bases fit TRBD1. Unmatched junction bases numbered 6, after V lost 10 bases and J lost 4 bases. Germline values: CDR1 ENHRY, CDR2 SYGVKD. CDR3 length: 13 residues. The CDR3 here is CATRQGPNQPQHF. CDR3 DNA sequence: TGTGCCACCAGACAGGGGCCGAATCAGCCCCAGCATTTT.

This clone was observed a single time. The V gene is TRBV4-1, the J gene TRBJ1-6; D perhaps matches TRBD1 (6 bases). CDR3 length: 15 residues. Trimming removed 0 bases at V and 13 bases at J, with 16 bases between. Germline CDR1 and CDR2: MGHRA and YSYEKL. The CDR3 loop reads CASSQDLQGISPLHF. The CDR3 DNA is TGCGCCAGCAGCCAAGATTTACAGGGAATTTCCCCCCTCCACTTT.

The rearrangement uses TRBV5-4 and TRBJ1-1, with TRBD1 matching 7 bases. V dropped 0 bases and J dropped 2; count of bases not matched to a gene: 7. Germline V gives CDR1 SGHNT, CDR2 YYREEE (reference sequence). The CDR3 runs to 16 residues. For the CDR3, the DNA is TGTGCCAGCAGCTTGGAGGGGGCGCTTACTAACACTGAAGCTTTCTTT. Its translation: CASSLEGALTNTEAFF.

The genes are TRBV29-1 and TRBJ1-5; D may be TRBD1 (6 bases). This CDR3 contains 13 residues. The germline V and J ends were trimmed by 4 bases and 2 bases, with 9 bases remaining between them. Germline V gene lookup returns CDR1 SQVTM and CDR2 ANQGSEA. CDR3 nucleotides: TGCAGCGTTGCTTGGGGGCGCAATCAGCCCCAGCATTTT. Translated: CSVAWGRNQPQHF.

The gene calls are TRBV7-6 and TRBJ1-1; D may be TRBD1 (5 bases). This CDR3 is 13 amino acids long. Germline CDR1 reads SGHVS; CDR2 reads FNYEAQ. V gave up 3 bases and J gave up 3 bases, with 8 bases separating them. For the CDR3, the DNA is TGTGCCAGCAGCTTTGGGGGGGACACTGAAGCTTTCTTT. It codes for CASSFGGDTEAFF.

The CDR3 DNA reads TGCGCCAGCAGCGTGGGTGGAGGGAACTACGAGCAGTACTTC. It specifies CASSVGGGNYEQYF. The chain joins TRBV5-1 to TRBJ2-7; a possible D gene is TRBD2 (6 bases). Germline values: CDR1 SGHRS, CDR2 YFSETQ. V gave up 4 bases and J gave up 3 bases, with 14 bases separating them. CDR3 length: 14 amino acids.

The count of this clone is one. The chain recombines TRBV19 with TRBJ1-2, with a weak D call TRBD1 (6 bases). Germline V CDR1 and CDR2: LNHDA, SQIVND (reference sequence). Trimming removed 7 bases from V and 2 bases from J, with 17 bases in between. CDR3 length: 15 amino acids. The CDR3 region has the DNA TGTGCCAGTACCCCCGGGACAAGGGGGAACTATGGCTACACCTTC. It yields the protein CASTPGTRGNYGYTF.

The chain joins TRBV6-1 to TRBJ1-5, with D hard to call. Germline CDR1 and CDR2: MNHNS and SASEGT. Trimming took off 2 bases at V and 5 bases at J, with 7 bases between the two ends. The CDR3 is made up of 13 amino acids. This chain's CDR3 is CASSENWDQPQHF. DNA for the CDR3: TGTGCCAGCAGTGAAAACTGGGATCAGCCCCAGCATTTT.

The sample holds a few counts of this clone. The chain is built from TRBV2 and TRBJ1-1; the match to TRBD1 covers 10 bases. The CDR3 has 15 amino acids. The V gene's germline CDR1 is SNHLY and CDR2 FYNNEI. Trimming cost V 6 bases and J 0 bases; bases outside gene matches: 4. CDR3 nucleotide sequence: TGTGCCAGCAGGGGGGACAGGGGACTGAACACTGAAGCTTTCTTT. This sequence encodes CASRGDRGLNTEAFF.

The chain recombines TRBV21-1 with TRBJ1-5; whether TRBD1, the table's D call, matches the DNA was not checked. TRBV21-1 constitutes a pseudogene. The length of the CDR3 is 14 residues. The CDR3 sequence: CASRDRPEDQPQHF. CDR3 DNA sequence: TGTGCCAGCAGGGACAGACCGGAAGATCAGCCCCAGCATTTT.

The chain employs TRBV9 and TRBJ1-5; D is uncertain. Germline values: CDR1 SGDLS, CDR2 YYNGEE. This CDR3 is 15 amino acids long. Trimming shortened V by 4 bases and J by 4 bases, and 15 bases separated the two germline ends. CDR3 nucleotides: TGTGCCAGCAGCCTCAGCAGCGGTGATAATCAGCCCCAGCATTTT. Its protein is CASSLSSGDNQPQHF.

This rearrangement joins TRBV19 to TRBJ1-5; D ambiguous. Trimming took 8 bases from V and 2 from J, leaving 13 bases between them. Germline-derived CDR1 and CDR2 are LNHDA and SQIVND (reference sequence). The CDR3 spans 14 residues. The DNA of the CDR3 is TGTGCCAGTTCCGATAACGGGGGCAATCAGCCCCAGCATTTT. Translating gives CASSDNGGNQPQHF.